This entry lists 30 T cell receptor beta chains sequenced from one sample in a study of blood T cell repertoires in COVID-19. The protocol was immunoSEQ multiplex PCR, while the TCRdb copy is restricted to in-frame clones and leaves out a portion. Of roughly 52,000 clones listed, approximately 80% are singletons. Sequenced material: peripheral blood. The receptors originated from a human donor in a cohort sampled during active or convalescent COVID-19.

This clone was recorded once. The J gene is TRBJ2-2, the V gene TRBV6-5; the match to TRBD2 covers 11 bases. CDR3 length: 15 residues. The V gene's germline CDR1 is MNHEY and CDR2 SVGAGI. V was pared by 6 bases and J by 7 bases, with 7 bases of the junction left unmatched. The CDR3 protein is CASRPLAGVDGELFF. The CDR3, as DNA: TGTGCCAGCAGGCCACTAGCGGGAGTGGACGGGGAGCTGTTTTTT.

The rearrangement joins TRBV6-2 or TRBV6-3 to TRBJ1-2; 12 nucleotides align to TRBD1. With V trimmed by 4 bases and J by 8 bases, 11 bases remained unmatched. Looked up from germline, CDR1 is MNHEY and CDR2 is SVGEGT. The CDR3 spans 16 residues. The CDR3 protein is CASSSPPGQGAWGYTF. In nucleotides, the CDR3 is TGTGCCAGCAGTTCTCCACCGGGACAGGGGGCTTGGGGCTACACCTTC.

As DNA, the CDR3 is TGTGCCAGCAGTCCACTTCGCGGGGGAGACAATGAGCAGTTCTTC. Residues: CASSPLRGGDNEQFF. The chain links TRBV2 to TRBJ2-1; 7 bases match TRBD2. CDR1 SNHLY and CDR2 FYNNEI come from the germline V gene. This CDR3 has 15 amino acids. J gave up 5 bases and V 5 bases, and 9 bases lay outside the gene matches.

The rearrangement uses TRBV11-2 and TRBJ2-5; 8 bases are a match to TRBD2. Unmatched junction bases numbered 11, after V lost 0 bases and J lost 5 bases. CDR1 and CDR2 (germline): SGHAT, FQNNGV. The CDR3 is 17 amino acids. CDR3 in DNA: TGTGCCAGCAGCTTAGATAGGAAGGCGGGGGGAGGGGAGACCCAGTACTTC. It translates to CASSLDRKAGGGETQYF.

This chain connects TRBV5-1 to TRBJ1-1; D is unresolved. Trimming removed 2 bases from V and 11 bases from J, with 13 bases in between. Germline V gene data show CDR1 as SGHRS and CDR2 as YFSETQ. This CDR3 is 12 amino acids long. CDR3 coding DNA: TGCGCCAGCAGCTTAAGCCCAAAGGAGGCTTTCTTT. This translates into CASSLSPKEAFF.

The chain links TRBV12-3 or TRBV12-4 to TRBJ2-2; D is possibly TRBD1 (6 bases). The CDR3 totals 12 residues. V lost 3 bases and J lost 9, with 8 bases in between. CDR3 loop: CASSLGARELFF. CDR3 nucleotides: TGTGCCAGCAGTTTGGGGGCGAGGGAGCTGTTTTTT.

The V gene is TRBV3-1 (or the pseudogene TRBV3-2), the J gene TRBJ2-1; 7 bases map to TRBD2. The CDR3 spans 15 residues. The J segment lost 4 bases and the V segment lost 3 bases, leaving 6 bases of the junction unmatched. Germline V lookup: CDR1 LGHDT, CDR2 YNNKEL (reference sequence). The CDR3 sequence: CASSHGPAGYNEQFF. The CDR3 DNA is TGTGCCAGCAGCCATGGGCCAGCGGGGTACAATGAGCAGTTCTTC.

The chain is built from TRBV5-1 and TRBJ2-3, with 10 positions matching TRBD1. CDR3 size: 15 residues. In germline, CDR1 is SGHRS, CDR2 YFSETQ. The junction had 3 bases not matched to a gene; V was cut back by 0 bases and J by 5 bases. The CDR3 region is CASSLGQGAKDTQYF. For the CDR3, the DNA is TGCGCCAGCAGCTTGGGACAGGGGGCGAAAGATACGCAGTATTTT.

J is TRBJ2-3 and V is TRBV19, with a weak D call TRBD1 (5 bases). Per germline, CDR1 LNHDA and CDR2 SQIVND (reference sequence). V lost 5 bases, J lost 4 bases, and 10 bases lay in between. The CDR3 has 13 residues. The CDR3 DNA sequence: TGTGCCAGTAGTGGGCAGGGCCCAGATACGCAGTATTTT. This gives the protein CASSGQGPDTQYF.

This clone was detected only once. This sequence joins TRBV6-6 and TRBJ2-1, with 9 bases lining up with TRBD1. This CDR3 is built from 16 residues. Looked up from germline, CDR1 is MNHNY and CDR2 is SVGAGI (reference sequence). Trimming cost V 0 bases and J 7 bases; bases outside gene matches: 7. The CDR3 loop is CASSYSGQGLGNEQFF. In DNA, the CDR3 is TGTGCCAGCAGTTACTCGGGACAGGGCTTAGGAAATGAGCAGTTCTTC.

The V and J genes are TRBV19 and TRBJ1-2; D gene ambiguous. CDR3 size: 13 residues. The germline V gene encodes CDR1 LNHDA and CDR2 SQIVND (reference sequence). With 4 bases removed from V and 4 bases from J, the gap between germline ends came to 10 bases. The CDR3 nucleotides read TGTGCCAGTAGTACCTGGGAGGGCTATGGCTACACCTTC. Its protein product is CASSTWEGYGYTF.

This chain joins TRBV6-4 and TRBJ2-1; TRBD2 aligns across 11 bases. Trimming took 6 bases from V and 4 from J; bases not matched to a gene: 5. The germline gives CDR1 MRHNA, CDR2 SNTAGT. The length of the CDR3 is 15 residues. The CDR3 nucleotides are TGTGCCAGCAGCCAACTAGCGGGGGAATACAATGAGCAGTTCTTC. Residues: CASSQLAGEYNEQFF.

This chain links TRBV24-1 with TRBJ2-2, with 7 nucleotides matching TRBD1. J was trimmed by 4 bases and V by 2 bases; bases with no gene match: 9. This CDR3 is 17 amino acids long. Germline loops: CDR1 KGHDR, CDR2 SFDVKD. The CDR3 region is CATSDSNRGAGTGELFF. CDR3 in DNA: TGTGCCACCAGTGATTCAAACAGGGGCGCCGGCACCGGGGAGCTGTTTTTT.

The CDR3 loop reads CASKRTDNTGELFF. The CDR3 DNA sequence: TGTGCCAGCAAACGGACAGACAACACCGGGGAGCTGTTTTTT. The V call is TRBV9, the J call TRBJ2-2, with a tentative D call TRBD1 (6 bases). The CDR3 totals 14 residues. Trimming stripped 6 bases from V and 2 bases from J, with 11 bases between. Germline lookup yields CDR1 SGDLS and CDR2 YYNGEE.

In its sample, this clone was seen once. The CDR3 is CASRTDRGPSYEQYF. The CDR3, as DNA: TGTGCCAGCAGGACTGACAGGGGGCCTTCCTACGAGCAGTACTTC. The chain employs TRBV6-5 and TRBJ2-7, with 10 bases that match TRBD1. CDR1 is MNHEY, CDR2 SVGAGI, per germline. This CDR3 contains 15 residues. With V trimmed by 6 bases and J by 1 base, 6 bases remained unmatched.

The chain combines TRBV18 with TRBJ1-6, with D perhaps TRBD1 (5 bases). Germline V gene data show CDR1 as KGHSH and CDR2 as LQKENI. V was clipped by 1 base and J by 5 bases, with 6 bases between them. The CDR3 covers 14 residues. Written as DNA, the CDR3 is TGTGCCAGCTCACCACGACAGAATAATTCACCCCTCCACTTT. The encoded protein is CASSPRQNNSPLHF.

The chain couples TRBV7-6 to TRBJ1-2; 8 bases agree with TRBD1. The CDR3 totals 16 residues. In germline, CDR1 is SGHVS, CDR2 FNYEAQ. The trim removed 4 bases at V and 4 bases at J, leaving 11 bases unmatched. The CDR3 bases are TGTGCCAGCAGCTCCCCCCTCGGACAGGGCGGCTATGGCTACACCTTC. It encodes CASSSPLGQGGYGYTF.

CDR3 amino acids: CASSLDMNTEAFF. CDR3 sequence (DNA): TGTGCCAGCAGCTTGGATATGAACACTGAAGCTTTCTTT. This chain links TRBV5-8 with TRBJ1-1; D not resolved. This CDR3 comprises 13 residues. Trimming cost V 0 bases and J 0 bases, with 3 bases left between them. Germline CDR1 SGHTS, CDR2 YDEGEE. Supplemented by reference TRBV5-8 and TRBJ1-1, the full variable domain reads EAGVTQSPTHLIKTRGQQATLRCSPISGHTSVYWYQQALGLGLQFLLWYDEGEERNRGNFPPRFSGRQFPNYSSELNVNALELEDSALYLCASSLDMNTEAFFGQGTRLTVV.

In its sample, this clone was seen once. The V gene is TRBV5-1, the J gene TRBJ2-4; 12 nucleotides line up with TRBD2. V lost 0 bases, J lost 2 bases, and 6 bases stayed unmatched. Germline V lookup: CDR1 SGHRS, CDR2 YFSETQ. This CDR3 has 18 residues. The CDR3 is CASSLADLAGGPKNIQYF. For the CDR3, the DNA is TGCGCCAGCAGCTTGGCCGACCTAGCGGGGGGGCCCAAAAACATTCAGTACTTC. The complete variable domain, with remaining parts taken from reference TRBV5-1 and TRBJ2-4, reads KAGVTQTPRYLIKTRGQQVTLSCSPISGHRSVSWYQQTPGQGLQFLFEYFSETQRNKGNFPGRFSGRQFSNSRSEMNVSTLELGDSALYLCASSLADLAGGPKNIQYFGAGTRLSVL.

This chain uses TRBV19 with TRBJ2-7, with a possible D match to TRBD2 (7 bases). The CDR3 runs to 16 residues. Trimming shortened V by 1 base and J by 2 bases, and 15 bases separated the two germline ends. From germline, CDR1 is LNHDA and CDR2 SQIVND (reference sequence). This CDR3 is CASSIVSRGLTYEQYF. The CDR3 DNA reads as TGTGCCAGTAGTATAGTTTCCAGGGGACTAACCTACGAGCAGTACTTC.

The chain joins TRBV25-1 to TRBJ2-7; D perhaps matches TRBD1 (5 bases). Trimming took off 2 bases at V and 6 bases at J, with 11 bases between the two ends. CDR3 size: 13 residues. Per the germline V gene, CDR1 is MGHDK and CDR2 is SYGVNS. Written as DNA, the CDR3 is TGTGCCAGCAGTGAAGGAGAAAGGGGCGAGCAGTACTTC. Its translation is CASSEGERGEQYF.

V gene TRBV7-2 combines with J gene TRBJ2-3; TRBD2 agrees at 12 bases. Germline V gene sequence: CDR1 SGHTA, CDR2 FQGNSA. The V segment lost 5 bases and the J segment 8 bases; nucleotides outside the gene matches: 5. The CDR3 length is 14 residues. The CDR3 nucleotides read TGTGCCAGCAGCATACTAGCGGGGGGAATTACGCAGTATTTT. Its protein is CASSILAGGITQYF.

The V call is TRBV11-3, the J call TRBJ2-2; no clear D gene. V lost 5 bases and J lost 1, with 5 bases in between. CDR3 length: 13 residues. The germline CDR1 and CDR2 sequences are SGHNT and YENEEA. CDR3 residues: CASSIQNTGELFF. CDR3 DNA sequence: TGTGCCAGCAGCATCCAGAACACCGGGGAGCTGTTTTTT. Full variable domain (rest looked up from reference TRBV11-3 and TRBJ2-2): EAGVVQSPRYKIIEKKQPVAFWCNPISGHNTLYWYLQNLGQGPELLIRYENEEAVDDSQLPKDRFSAERLKGVDSTLKIQPAELGDSAVYLCASSIQNTGELFFGEGSRLTVL.

The chain employs TRBV5-8 and TRBJ2-7, with TRBD2 matching over 9 bases. V lost 4 bases, J lost 6 bases, and 14 bases stayed unmatched. The CDR3 is 16 amino acids. Germline V gene lookup returns CDR1 SGHTS and CDR2 YDEGEE. The CDR3 spells CASSVVGSSGGGEQYF. The CDR3 DNA reads as TGTGCCAGCAGCGTGGTTGGTAGTAGCGGGGGTGGCGAGCAGTACTTC.

DNA of the CDR3: TGTGCCAGCAGCTCGGGGGGACCAGGTGGGGCTGAGCAGTTCTTC. This encodes CASSSGGPGGAEQFF. The rearrangement links TRBV7-3 to TRBJ2-1, with 7 positions matching TRBD2. This CDR3 region has 15 residues. Germline V gives CDR1 SGHTA, CDR2 FQGTGA. V shed 4 bases and J 9 bases; nucleotides not matched to a gene: 12.

The chain employs TRBV2 and TRBJ2-5; weak D call: TRBD1 (6 bases). V lost 9 bases to trimming and J lost 2 bases, with 7 bases between them. The CDR3 has 11 amino acids. Germline V gives CDR1 SNHLY, CDR2 FYNNEI. DNA of the CDR3: TGTGCCAGGGACAGTCAAGAGACCCAGTACTTC. Its protein product is CARDSQETQYF. Combining the CDR3 with reference TRBV2 and TRBJ2-5 gives the whole variable domain EPEVTQTPSHQVTQMGQEVILRCVPISNHLYFYWYRQILGQKVEFLVSFYNNEISEKSEIFDDQFSVERPDGSNFTLKIRSTKLEDSAMYFCARDSQETQYFGPGTRLLVL.

The CDR3 nucleotides are TGTGCCAGCTCACGAGATGAGGACAGGATGGCCGGGGAGCTGTTTTTT. Protein sequence: CASSRDEDRMAGELFF. This sequence joins TRBV18 and TRBJ2-2; TRBD1 matches at 7 bases. Trimming removed 4 bases from V and 6 bases from J; junction bases left unmatched: 11. The CDR3 contains 16 residues. Germline CDR1 and CDR2: KGHSH and LQKENI.

The chain is built from TRBV11-2 and TRBJ2-1; 9 bases fit TRBD1. Germline CDR1 is SGHAT and CDR2 is FQNNGV. The CDR3 has 14 amino acids. The V gene end was trimmed by 5 bases and the J gene end by 9 bases; junction bases not matched to a gene: 8. The CDR3 region is CASSTKQGAFEQFF. The CDR3, as DNA: TGTGCCAGCAGCACGAAACAGGGGGCTTTTGAGCAGTTCTTC.

This chain links TRBV19 with TRBJ2-2; TRBD1 agrees at 9 bases. The CDR3 totals 15 residues. Trimming cost V 4 bases and J 7 bases; bases outside gene matches: 7. Germline CDR1 LNHDA, CDR2 SQIVND (reference sequence). The CDR3 is CASSTGTGTGGELFF. CDR3 nucleotides: TGTGCCAGTAGTACCGGGACAGGGACGGGCGGGGAGCTGTTTTTT.

This sequence joins TRBV3-1 (or the pseudogene TRBV3-2) and TRBJ1-4; D possibly corresponds to TRBD1 (6 bases). CDR3 size: 15 residues. Trimming shortened V by 1 base and J by 7 bases, and 13 bases separated the two germline ends. Germline-derived CDR1 and CDR2 are LGHDT and YNNKEL (reference sequence). The CDR3 is CASSQGRQGREKLFF. CDR3 nucleotides: TGTGCCAGCAGCCAAGGGCGGCAGGGGCGTGAAAAACTGTTTTTT.